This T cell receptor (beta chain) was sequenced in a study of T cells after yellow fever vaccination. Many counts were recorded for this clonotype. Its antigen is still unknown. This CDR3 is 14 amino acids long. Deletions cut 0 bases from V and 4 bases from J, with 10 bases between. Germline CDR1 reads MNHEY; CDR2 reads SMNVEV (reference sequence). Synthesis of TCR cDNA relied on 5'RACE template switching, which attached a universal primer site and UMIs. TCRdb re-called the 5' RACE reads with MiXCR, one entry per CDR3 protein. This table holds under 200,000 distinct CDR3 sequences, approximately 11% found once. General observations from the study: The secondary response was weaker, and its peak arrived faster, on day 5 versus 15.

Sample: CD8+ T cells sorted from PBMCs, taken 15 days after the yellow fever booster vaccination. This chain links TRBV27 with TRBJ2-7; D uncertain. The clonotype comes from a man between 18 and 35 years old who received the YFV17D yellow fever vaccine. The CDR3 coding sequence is TGTGCCAGCAGTTTATCCAGCCGGGCATACGAGCAGTACTTC. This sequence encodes CASSLSSRAYEQYF.